One sample yielded the 15 T cell receptor beta chains listed below, sequenced in a study of human T cells and chemical hapten exposure. Unfractionated whole blood was the source of the extracted total RNA. A single record per CDR3 protein comes from TCRdb applying MiXCR to the 5' RACE reads. This table holds about 140,000 distinct CDR3 sequences, approximately 4% found once. These receptors originate from a female donor in good health.

There are a few counts of this clonotype. The CDR3 reads CSASDGSSSGYTF. The CDR3 DNA sequence: TGCAGTGCCAGTGACGGCTCGTCGAGTGGCTACACCTTC. J is TRBJ1-2 and V is TRBV20-1, with D unclear. Germline CDR1 is DFQATT and CDR2 is SNEGSKA (reference sequence). This CDR3 has 13 residues. Trimming removed 6 bases at V and 7 bases at J, with 18 bases between.

This clonotype was counted a few times. The chain uses TRBV2 and TRBJ2-6; D is possibly TRBD1 (5 bases). Germline V gene data show CDR1 as SNHLY and CDR2 as FYNNEI. With 7 bases removed from V and 2 bases from J, the gap between germline ends came to 15 bases. The length of the CDR3 is 16 residues. As DNA, the CDR3 is TGTGCCAGCATTCGTCAGGGCTGTACTGGGGCCAACGTCCTGACTTTC. This translates into CASIRQGCTGANVLTF.

This clonotype has ten or more counts. The chain employs TRBV10-3 and TRBJ2-6; 7 nucleotides match TRBD1. The CDR3 sequence is 17 residues long. The germline V gene encodes CDR1 ENHRY and CDR2 SYGVKD. The J segment lost 0 bases and the V segment lost 6 bases, leaving 8 bases of the junction unmatched. The CDR3 sequence: CAIRGDSSYSGANVLTF. CDR3 coding DNA: TGTGCCATCAGGGGGGACAGCTCGTACTCTGGGGCCAACGTCCTGACTTTC.

Many counts were recorded for this clonotype. This chain uses TRBV12-3 or TRBV12-4 with TRBJ2-5; possible D gene TRBD1, 5 bases. The ends were cut back, 2 bases at V and 6 bases at J, with 22 bases in the middle. There are 17 residues in the CDR3. CDR3 amino acids: CASSLYDSARSWKTQYF. The CDR3 bases are TGTGCCAGCAGTTTATACGACAGCGCTCGGTCTTGGAAGACCCAGTACTTC.

The V gene is TRBV6-1, the J gene TRBJ1-1; D is unclear. Germline V CDR1 and CDR2: MNHNS, SASEGT. This CDR3 is 16 amino acids long. Between the trimmed V and J ends, which lost 3 bases and 1 base, there was a span of 15 bases. The CDR3 DNA reads as TGTGCCAGCAGTGATGGGTACGCGGGGTGGAACACTGAAGCTTTCTTT. This gives the protein CASSDGYAGWNTEAFF.

This clonotype has at least ten counts. V gene TRBV24-1 combines with J gene TRBJ1-2; D unclear. The CDR3 spans 12 residues. Germline V gene sequence: CDR1 KGHDR, CDR2 SFDVKD. Trimming pared 2 bases from V and 2 bases from J, leaving 2 bases between. CDR3 sequence: CATSDWNYGYTF. For the CDR3, the DNA is TGTGCCACCAGTGATTGGAACTATGGCTACACCTTC.

There are many counts of this clonotype. CDR3 in amino acids: CASSPAPGEQPQHF. The CDR3 DNA follows: TGCGCCAGCAGTCCTGCCCCAGGGGAGCAGCCCCAGCATTTT. The rearrangement joins TRBV5-1 to TRBJ1-5; the D gene is possibly TRBD1 (6 bases). Deletions cut 5 bases from V and 7 bases from J, with 16 bases between. Germline V gene sequence: CDR1 SGHRS, CDR2 YFSETQ. This CDR3 is 14 amino acids long.

This clonotype was detected ten times or more. The chain combines TRBV29-1 with TRBJ1-6; the D gene is possibly TRBD1 (5 bases). Germline CDR1 and CDR2: SQVTM and ANQGSEA. V was cut by 5 bases and J by 13 bases, with 15 bases left in between. The CDR3 is made up of 12 amino acids. CDR3 coding DNA: TGCAGCGTTCGGAACCCTCAGGGCCCCCTCCACTTT. Translated, it gives CSVRNPQGPLHF. Supplemented by reference TRBV29-1 and TRBJ1-6, the full variable domain reads SAVISQKPSRDICQRGTSLTIQCQVDSQVTMMFWYRQQPGQSLTLIATANQGSEATYESGFVIDKFPISRPNLTFSTLTVSNMSPEDSSIYLCSVRNPQGPLHFGNGTRLTVT.

Worth noting for this clonotype: It may be a read error: a sequence one base away is much more abundant. The rearrangement joins TRBV7-2 to TRBJ2-7, with 9 bases fitting TRBD1. The CDR3 has 16 amino acids. Germline-derived CDR1 and CDR2 are SGHTA and FQGNSA. The V gene end was trimmed by 1 base and the J gene end by 6 bases; junction bases not matched to a gene: 10. The CDR3, as DNA: TGTGCCAGCAGCTTAGTTGAGGGACAGGGCTATTGCGAGCAGTACTTC. Translating gives CASSLVEGQGYCEQYF.

The sample holds a few counts of this clonotype. The chain employs TRBV5-1 and TRBJ2-5; TRBD1 aligns across 7 bases. This CDR3 region has 15 residues. J lost 5 bases, V lost 4 bases, and 11 bases had no gene match. CDR1 is SGHRS, CDR2 YFSETQ, per germline. The CDR3 bases are TGCGCCAGCAGCAGAGACAGGGTCTGCCGCGAGACCCAGTACTTC. Translating it yields CASSRDRVCRETQYF.

This chain connects TRBV24-1 to TRBJ2-1; a possible D gene is TRBD2 (6 bases). The germline CDR1 and CDR2 sequences are KGHDR and SFDVKD. CDR3 size: 16 residues. V lost 0 bases and J 2 bases, leaving 10 bases between the germline ends. The CDR3 region is CATSDLGRGAYNEQFF. The CDR3 bases are TGTGCCACCAGTGATTTGGGGCGGGGCGCCTACAATGAGCAGTTCTTC.

The sample holds many counts of this clonotype. The chain has TRBV28 and TRBJ1-5; TRBD1 matches at 8 bases. Germline loops: CDR1 MDHEN, CDR2 SYDVKM. Trimming took 7 bases from V and 6 from J; bases not matched to a gene: 11. This CDR3 is 15 amino acids long. This CDR3 is CASTPLQGASQPQHF. The CDR3 DNA reads TGTGCCAGCACCCCACTTCAGGGGGCTAGTCAGCCCCAGCATTTT.

This clonotype came up many times. V and J are TRBV20-1 and TRBJ1-6; 7 nucleotides line up with TRBD1. This CDR3 spans 13 amino acids. J gave up 9 bases and V 1 base, and 3 bases lay outside the gene matches. Germline values: CDR1 DFQATT, CDR2 SNEGSKA (reference sequence). CDR3 protein: CSARAGGPSPLHF. The CDR3 DNA reads as TGCAGTGCTAGAGCAGGGGGACCTTCACCCCTCCACTTT.

This clonotype came up many times. The chain employs TRBV4-3 and TRBJ1-4; TRBD1 is a possible D gene (6 bases). Germline-derived CDR1 and CDR2 are LGHNA and YSLEER. With 0 bases removed from V and 6 bases from J, the gap between germline ends came to 14 bases. CDR3 length: 16 residues. The CDR3 region has the DNA TGCGCCAGCAGCCAAGATCAACGGGGGCGGGATGAAAAACTGTTTTTT. As protein: CASSQDQRGRDEKLFF.

This clonotype was recorded at least ten times. This chain uses TRBV7-9 with TRBJ2-6; D call uncertain. V lost 5 bases, J lost 0 bases, and 14 bases lay in between. This CDR3 region has 17 residues. Germline CDR1 is SEHNR and CDR2 is FQNEAQ (reference sequence). CDR3 amino acids: CASSNPFESSGANVLTF. CDR3 in DNA: TGTGCCAGCAGCAACCCCTTTGAGAGCTCTGGGGCCAACGTCCTGACTTTC.